These T cell receptor beta chains were read from a single sample in a study of metastatic and nonmetastatic thyroid tumors. TCRdb ran MiXCR on the PCR reads. The sample shows about 21,000 clones, 25% to 30% of them seen only once. Specimen: blood. The receptor source for this set is a female donor with papillary thyroid cancer or a benign thyroid nodule (not recorded which). Some clones in this sample may be carry-over from other donors' samples. Each CDR3 is given with its conserved first and last residue. The D gene is left open where the match is weak. Size tells how often a clone was seen (once, few, many) or the class of an expanded clone, and some rows leave it out.

. TRBJ2-1 few TRBV6-1 CASSRREIAYNEQFF TGTGCCAGCAGTCGTCGGGAGATTGCCTACAATGAGCAGTTCTTC
. TRBJ2-2 . TRBV5-1 CASSLVFESGELFF TGCGCCAGCAGCTTGGTTTTTGAATCCGGGGAGCTGTTTTTT
TRBD2 TRBJ2-7 many TRBV12-3/TRBV12-4 CASRATLAGEGRYEQYF TGTGCCAGCAGGGCGACACTAGCGGGAGAAGGGAGGTACGAGCAGTACTTC
. TRBJ2-6 . TRBV28 CASSLGTLSGANVLTF TGTGCCAGCAGTTTAGGAACACTCTCTGGGGCCAACGTCCTGACTTTC
. TRBJ1-4 many TRBV5-1 CASSQRPPVLAANEKLFF TGCGCCAGCAGTCAAAGGCCCCCCGTCTTAGCGGCTAATGAAAAACTGTTTTTT
. TRBJ1-3 . TRBV11-2 CESSFSPVASGNTIYF TGTGAGAGCAGCTTCTCCCCAGTCGCTTCTGGAAACACCATATATTTT
. TRBJ1-5 medium-sized TRBV11-2 CASSFDSRGKGQPQHF TGTGCCAGCAGCTTTGATTCCCGGGGGAAAGGTCAGCCCCAGCATTTT
. TRBJ1-6 medium-sized TRBV11-2 CASRSPGKGDSPLHF TGTGCCAGCAGAAGTCCGGGAAAAGGGGATTCACCCCTCCACTTT
. TRBJ1-4 medium-sized TRBV12-3/TRBV12-4 CASSLAGAPEKLFF TGTGCCAGCAGTTTGGCAGGGGCCCCTGAAAAACTGTTTTTT
TRBD1 TRBJ1-5 . TRBV27 CASTPTRRTGPGSQPQHF TGTGCCAGCACTCCCACCAGGAGGACAGGACCCGGGAGCCAGCCCCAGCATTTT
. TRBJ1-5 . TRBV6-1 CASALIREEPQHF TGTGCCAGCGCTCTTATCAGGGAAGAGCCCCAGCATTTT